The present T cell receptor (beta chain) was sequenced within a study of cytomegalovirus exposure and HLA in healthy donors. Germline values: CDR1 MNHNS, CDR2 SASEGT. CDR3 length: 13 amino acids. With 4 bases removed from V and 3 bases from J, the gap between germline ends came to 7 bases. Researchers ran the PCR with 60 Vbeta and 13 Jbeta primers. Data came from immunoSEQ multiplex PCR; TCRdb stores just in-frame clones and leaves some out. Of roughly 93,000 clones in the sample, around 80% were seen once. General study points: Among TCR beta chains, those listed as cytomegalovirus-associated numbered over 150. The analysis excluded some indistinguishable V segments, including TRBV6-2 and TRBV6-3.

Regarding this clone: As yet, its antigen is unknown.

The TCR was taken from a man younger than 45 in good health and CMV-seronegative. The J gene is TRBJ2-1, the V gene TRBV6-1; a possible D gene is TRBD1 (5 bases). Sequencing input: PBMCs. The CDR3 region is CASSGGSYNEQFF. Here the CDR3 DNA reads TGTGCCAGCAGTGGGGGCAGCTACAATGAGCAGTTCTTC.